These 25 T cell receptor beta chains share one sample of origin, sequenced in a study of T cells in Graves' hyperthyroidism and ophthalmopathy. The TCR beta CDR3 regions underwent amplification using RNA transcripts as the source. The study used the HTBI primer set for a first-round RT-PCR of the TCR CDR3. In TCRdb, the multiplex PCR reads were re-called with MiXCR into one record per CDR3 protein. The data hold about 270,000 distinct CDR3 sequences, with over 20% observed a single time. Sequencing input: blood. The receptors come from a man under 40 with Graves' ophthalmopathy.

The V and J genes are TRBV27 and TRBJ2-1; TRBD2 matches at 14 bases. The V segment lost 4 bases and the J segment 6 bases; nucleotides outside the gene matches: 14. Per germline, CDR1 MNHEY and CDR2 SMNVEV (reference sequence). The length of the CDR3 is 19 residues. Written as DNA, the CDR3 is TGTGCCAGCAGTTCACTTGGGGGACTAGCGGGAGTTATTATCAATGAGCAGTTCTTC. It specifies CASSSLGGLAGVIINEQFF.

The rearrangement links TRBV25-1 to TRBJ1-2; 7 nucleotides line up with TRBD1. V shed 8 bases and J 8 bases; nucleotides not matched to a gene: 5. The CDR3 is made up of 11 amino acids. Germline V gives CDR1 MGHDK, CDR2 SYGVNS. CDR3 sequence: CASRQGDGYTF. DNA for the CDR3: TGTGCCAGCCGACAGGGAGACGGCTACACCTTC.

A note on this clonotype: One end of the junction is discordant with germline, which a read error may explain. V is TRBV11-3 and J is TRBJ1-1; 7 nucleotides match TRBD1. CDR1 and CDR2 (germline): SGHNT, YENEEA. The CDR3 has 16 amino acids. The CDR3 region is CASSLVDRDSHTKAFF. In nucleotides, the CDR3 is TGTGCCAGCAGCTTAGTAGACCGGGACAGCCACACTAAAGCTTTCTTT.

The chain carries TRBV5-1 and TRBJ2-5; TRBD2 matches 7 bases. J was trimmed by 12 bases and V by 0 bases; bases with no gene match: 11. This CDR3 has 14 amino acids. The V gene's germline CDR1 is SGHRS and CDR2 YFSETQ. The CDR3 sequence is CASSLEGPAGLKYF. The CDR3 bases are TGCGCCAGCAGCTTGGAGGGACCAGCGGGATTGAAGTACTTC.

This clonotype has just a few counts. The rearrangement uses TRBV19 and TRBJ2-3; 8 bases fit TRBD2. The length of the CDR3 is 13 residues. J gave up 4 bases and V 6 bases, and 3 bases lay outside the gene matches. Germline CDR1 reads LNHDA; CDR2 reads SQIVND (reference sequence). This chain's CDR3 is CASRGREADTQYF. The CDR3 DNA follows: TGTGCCAGTAGAGGGCGGGAGGCAGATACGCAGTATTTT.

Only a few counts were recorded for this clonotype. This chain links TRBV3-1 with TRBJ2-5; 11 nucleotides agree with TRBD2. The CDR3 runs 16 residues. With V trimmed by 10 bases and J by 2 bases, 12 bases remained unmatched. Looked up from germline, CDR1 is LGHDT and CDR2 is YNNKEL (reference sequence). The CDR3 DNA is TGTGCCACCAGTTCCCCGGGACTAGCGGATCAAGAGACCCAGTACTTC. Translated, it gives CATSSPGLADQETQYF.

This clonotype has just a few counts. The chain carries TRBV29-1 and TRBJ2-1, with D hard to call. Germline loops: CDR1 SQVTM, CDR2 ANQGSEA. Trimming pared 7 bases from V and 0 bases from J, leaving 16 bases between. The length of the CDR3 is 15 residues. CDR3 DNA: TGCAGCGCTGACCAACCACCCAGCTCCTACAATGAGCAGTTCTTC. It yields the protein CSADQPPSSYNEQFF.

This clonotype was recorded many times. The CDR3 loop is CATSRDRRRIGRETQYF. Written as DNA, the CDR3 is TGTGCCACCAGCAGAGACCGTCGTCGGATAGGACGGGAGACCCAGTACTTC. This chain joins TRBV15 and TRBJ2-5, with D hard to call. Trimming pared 0 bases from V and 5 bases from J, leaving 19 bases between. The CDR3 spans 17 residues. CDR1 and CDR2 (germline): LNHNV, YYDKDF (reference sequence).

This clonotype has ten or more counts. V usage is TRBV24-1 and J usage is TRBJ2-1; 8 bases are shared with TRBD2. The CDR3 runs 16 residues. Germline V CDR1 and CDR2: KGHDR, SFDVKD. Losses at the gene ends were 2 bases for V and 8 bases for J; bases not matched to a gene: 10. The CDR3 bases are TGTGCCACCAGTGATTCGGGGACTAGTGCTGTGGATGAGCAGTTCTTC. This gives the protein CATSDSGTSAVDEQFF.

This clonotype has a count of ten or more. V gene TRBV27 combines with J gene TRBJ2-7, with TRBD2 identical over 14 bases. Germline CDR1 MNHEY, CDR2 SMNVEV (reference sequence). J lost 4 bases, V lost 5 bases, and 7 bases had no gene match. This CDR3 spans 16 amino acids. The CDR3 reads CASSQGLAGVGYEQYF. The CDR3 DNA sequence: TGTGCCAGCAGTCAGGGACTAGCGGGAGTTGGTTACGAGCAGTACTTC.

This chain joins TRBV9 and TRBJ2-3, with TRBD2 matching 12 bases. This CDR3 has 18 residues. Germline CDR1 is SGDLS and CDR2 is YYNGEE. V was pared by 3 bases and J by 2 bases, with 10 bases of the junction left unmatched. The CDR3 spells CASSEASGRALATDTQYF. The CDR3 DNA is TGTGCCAGCAGCGAAGCTAGCGGGAGGGCCCTGGCCACAGATACGCAGTATTTT.

This clonotype appeared a single time. V and J are TRBV7-2 and TRBJ2-7; D is ambiguous. The germline gives CDR1 SGHTA, CDR2 FQGNSA. CDR3 length equals 12 residues. The V and J ends lost 2 bases and 4 bases respectively, with 6 bases between them. CDR3 nucleotide sequence: TGTGCCAGCAGCTTATACGTTTACGAGCAGTACTTC. Protein sequence: CASSLYVYEQYF.

This clonotype has only a few counts. J is TRBJ1-5 and V is TRBV7-6, with TRBD1 matching 9 bases. This CDR3 is built from 16 residues. J gave up 6 bases and V 1 base, and 7 bases lay outside the gene matches. The germline V gene encodes CDR1 SGHVS and CDR2 FNYEAQ. The CDR3 loop is CASSLEHGTGSQPQHF. The CDR3 region has the DNA TGTGCCAGCAGCTTAGAGCATGGGACAGGGAGTCAGCCCCAGCATTTT.

This clonotype showed up many times. The J gene is TRBJ2-5, the V gene TRBV20-1; D might be TRBD2 (5 bases). The CDR3 is 14 amino acids. Germline loops: CDR1 DFQATT, CDR2 SNEGSKA (reference sequence). V gave up 1 base and J gave up 5 bases, with 14 bases separating them. The CDR3 region is CSARAGLGSETQYF. The CDR3 DNA reads as TGCAGTGCTAGAGCGGGATTAGGATCCGAGACCCAGTACTTC.

This clonotype was observed many times. This chain joins TRBV7-3 and TRBJ2-1, with 7 bases matching TRBD1. The CDR3 contains 16 residues. V gave up 2 bases and J gave up 4 bases; unmatched junction bases: 8. Germline V lookup: CDR1 SGHTA, CDR2 FQGTGA. The CDR3 nucleotides read TGTGCCAGCAGCTTATTCCGGGACAGCGATTACAATGAGCAGTTCTTC. The encoded protein is CASSLFRDSDYNEQFF.

The V call is TRBV19, the J call TRBJ2-3, with a weak D call TRBD1 (6 bases). CDR3 size: 15 residues. CDR1 and CDR2 (germline): LNHDA, SQIVND (reference sequence). The V and J ends lost 5 bases and 3 bases respectively, with 15 bases between them. The CDR3 region is CASSVQGRETDTQYF. CDR3 DNA: TGTGCCAGTAGTGTCCAGGGGCGTGAGACAGATACGCAGTATTTT.

There are a few counts of this clonotype. This chain links TRBV7-2 with TRBJ2-2; D gene ambiguous. V gave up 2 bases and J gave up 2 bases, with 12 bases separating them. The germline V gene has CDR1 SGHTA and CDR2 FQGNSA. CDR3 length: 16 residues. The CDR3 here is CASSLSRLVNTGELFF. The CDR3 coding sequence is TGTGCCAGCAGCTTATCCAGACTTGTAAACACCGGGGAGCTGTTTTTT.

In this sample, this clonotype turned up a few times. The chain couples TRBV7-9 to TRBJ2-1, with TRBD2 as a possible D gene (7 bases). Germline CDR1 reads SEHNR; CDR2 reads FQNEAQ (reference sequence). V lost 3 bases and J lost 0, with 24 bases in between. This CDR3 contains 20 residues. The CDR3 DNA follows: TGTGCCAGCAGCTTCAACAGGGACCCGGCGGGAGCGTACTCCTACAATGAGCAGTTCTTC. Encoded protein: CASSFNRDPAGAYSYNEQFF.

This clonotype was detected many times. The gene calls are TRBV28 and TRBJ2-7; 7 bases map to TRBD1. CDR3 length equals 17 residues. CDR1 and CDR2 from the germline V gene are MDHEN and SYDVKM. V lost 3 bases to trimming and J lost 6 bases; unmatched junction nucleotides: 17. CDR3 amino acids: CASSFHSQGNMRGEQYF. The CDR3 coding sequence is TGTGCCAGCAGTTTTCACTCACAGGGGAACATGAGAGGCGAGCAGTACTTC.

The chain combines TRBV7-2 with TRBJ2-6, with TRBD1 identical over 7 bases. The germline V gene has CDR1 SGHTA and CDR2 FQGNSA. The V segment lost 0 bases and the J segment 0 bases; nucleotides outside the gene matches: 2. The CDR3 totals 17 residues. CDR3 in amino acids: CASSLATGNSGANVLTF. Written as DNA, the CDR3 is TGTGCCAGCAGCTTAGCGACAGGGAACTCTGGGGCCAACGTCCTGACTTTC.

This clonotype was detected only once. The CDR3 region has the DNA TGTGCCAGCAGCCCCCGGACTAGCGGGAGAGCTTCTAGCACAGATACGCAGTATTTT. It yields the protein CASSPRTSGRASSTDTQYF. This chain links TRBV2 with TRBJ2-3; 13 nucleotides align to TRBD2. J was trimmed by 0 bases and V by 6 bases; bases with no gene match: 12. Germline V gene sequence: CDR1 SNHLY, CDR2 FYNNEI. This CDR3 is built from 19 residues.

The chain joins TRBV12-3 or TRBV12-4 to TRBJ2-5, with a tentative D call TRBD2 (5 bases). Deletions cut 5 bases from V and 0 bases from J, with 16 bases between. The CDR3 spans 16 residues. CDR3 region: CASSAPGSSYQETQYF. CDR3 nucleotides: TGTGCCAGCAGTGCCCCGGGATCAAGTTACCAAGAGACCCAGTACTTC.

The V call is TRBV7-9, the J call TRBJ2-1; D unclear. CDR3 length equals 18 residues. The ends were cut back, 1 base at V and 1 base at J, with 17 bases in the middle. The germline CDR1 and CDR2 sequences are SEHNR and FQNEAQ (reference sequence). The CDR3 sequence: CASSLVFGLVRSYNEQFF. In DNA form, the CDR3 reads TGTGCCAGCAGCTTAGTATTTGGTCTAGTCAGGTCCTACAATGAGCAGTTCTTC.

This clonotype was detected ten times or more. The chain recombines TRBV25-1 with TRBJ2-7; weak D call: TRBD1 (5 bases). Trimming shortened V by 3 bases and J by 2 bases, and 5 bases separated the two germline ends. The CDR3 sequence is 12 residues long. The germline gives CDR1 MGHDK, CDR2 SYGVNS. The CDR3 DNA reads TGTGCCAGCAGTGAGGACACCTACGAGCAGTACTTC. This encodes CASSEDTYEQYF.

The rearrangement joins TRBV19 to TRBJ1-2, with TRBD1 matching over 8 bases. This CDR3 region has 14 residues. Germline values: CDR1 LNHDA, CDR2 SQIVND (reference sequence). Trimming took 0 bases from V and 7 from J; bases not matched to a gene: 4. CDR3 amino acids: CASSIDRGLGGYTF. The CDR3 DNA follows: TGTGCCAGTAGTATAGACAGGGGGCTCGGTGGCTACACCTTC.